What follows is one T cell receptor beta chain and its context. The antigen is not known. This sample is drawn from a study of post-analysis software for immune sequencing data. Sequencing libraries made from TCR beta cDNA carried unique molecular identifiers. A single record per CDR3 protein comes from TCRdb applying MiXCR to the PCR reads. The table has fewer than 850,000 distinct CDR3 sequences, roughly 50% seen once. Notes on the study in general: The study found TRBV5-6, TRBV5-1 and TRBV20-1 among about 5 TRBV segments more frequent in patients than controls.

J lost 3 bases, V lost 6 bases, and 8 bases had no gene match. The germline gives CDR1 MNHEY, CDR2 SMNVEV (reference sequence). The CDR3 has 17 amino acids. This clonotype was obtained from a girl between 5 and 17 years old with multiple sclerosis. This rearrangement joins TRBV27 to TRBJ2-1; 13 bases agree with TRBD2. Material for sequencing was blood. CDR3 bases: TGTGCCAGCAGCCATCGGACTAGCGGGGGTATCTACAATGAGCAGTTCTTC. This gives the protein CASSHRTSGGIYNEQFF.